The 5 T cell receptor beta chains in this list originate from one sample, sequenced in a study of cytomegalovirus exposure and HLA in healthy donors. Using immunoSEQ multiplex PCR, the repertoire was profiled, and TCRdb retains in-frame clones only, with some absent. This table has about 82,000 clones, 90% to 95% appearing once. Sequencing used PBMCs. The receptors here all came from a woman between 18 and 30 years old in good health and CMV-seronegative.

This chain connects TRBV5-6 to TRBJ1-1; 7 bases fit TRBD1. CDR3 size: 13 residues. Trimming cost V 4 bases and J 6 bases; bases outside gene matches: 6. Germline-derived CDR1 and CDR2 are SGHDT and YYEEEE. The CDR3: CASSPKGAAEAFF. The CDR3 bases are TGTGCCAGCAGCCCGAAGGGGGCGGCTGAAGCTTTCTTT.

The chain recombines TRBV30 with TRBJ2-5, with a tentative D call TRBD2 (5 bases). Per the germline V gene, CDR1 is GTSNPN and CDR2 is SVGIG (reference sequence). CDR3 length: 16 residues. Trimming cost V 1 base and J 5 bases, with 20 bases left between them. CDR3 loop: CAWSGLELGPWETQYF. The CDR3 nucleotides are TGTGCCTGGAGTGGTCTTGAACTAGGCCCCTGGGAGACCCAGTACTTC.

Comment on this clone: This same CDR3 is encoded by further DNA sequences in the sample. The CDR3 DNA reads TGTGCCAGCTCACCACAGGGAGGGGGACAGCCCCAGCATTTT. Translated, it gives CASSPQGGGQPQHF. This chain uses TRBV18 with TRBJ1-5; possibly TRBD1 for D (6 bases). The CDR3 contains 14 residues. Germline assignment: CDR1 KGHSH and CDR2 LQKENI. V was pared by 1 base and J by 7 bases, with 11 bases between.

The chain recombines TRBV7-6 with TRBJ1-6; D perhaps matches TRBD1 (5 bases). Looked up from germline, CDR1 is SGHVS and CDR2 is FNYEAQ. Trimming stripped 6 bases from V and 5 bases from J, with 14 bases between. The CDR3 is 15 residues long. The CDR3 region is CASSPADSNNSPLHF. The CDR3 DNA reads as TGTGCCAGCAGTCCCGCTGACAGTAATAATTCACCCCTCCACTTT.

This clone was counted once. The chain carries TRBV28 and TRBJ2-4; 8 positions match TRBD1. CDR3 size: 15 residues. V trimming: 6 bases; J trimming: 2 bases; junction bases outside the gene matches: 6. Per the germline V gene, CDR1 is MDHEN and CDR2 is SYDVKM. The DNA for the CDR3 is TGTGCCAGCAGCACCCGGACAGGGCCCAAAAACATTCAGTACTTC. Protein product: CASSTRTGPKNIQYF.